This is a list of T cell receptor beta chains from one sample in a study of T cells in Graves' hyperthyroidism and ophthalmopathy. Each CDR3 protein gets one entry after TCRdb re-called the multiplex PCR reads with MiXCR. Altogether 500,000 to 750,000 distinct CDR3 sequences are present, around 14% being singletons, with the ten largest covering 7.1%. The sequencing sample was made of blood. The receptors here all came from a woman aged 18-29 years with Graves' ophthalmopathy. CDR3s leave out the opening cysteine and the closing phenylalanine or tryptophan. Size values are once, few and many counts, or a class for expanded clones, and some rows have none.

many TRBJ2-1 TRBV7-3 ASSLTFRDNEQL
NA TRBJ2-5 TRBV30 AWSDLLQETQY
many TRBJ2-1 TRBV20-1 SLNGRTADNEQF
many TRBJ2-7 TRBV6-1 ASRGIFWLAGGWSYEQY
many TRBJ1-1 TRBV27 ASNKRGGRMNTEAF
many TRBJ1-1 TRBV9 ASSIWDRVDTEAF
many TRBJ2-3 TRBV27 ASSFRLPGSTDTQY
many TRBJ2-5 TRBV12-3/TRBV12-4 ASSLVGTSGSRWQETQY
many TRBJ2-3 TRBV12-3/TRBV12-4 ASRGTSGPGSTDTQY
many TRBJ2-2 TRBV11-3 ASSSTGTSPAGELF
once TRBJ1-2 TRBV9 ASSADRHPFDGYT
NA TRBJ2-2 TRBV5-8 ASSLLPGTVNTGELF
NA TRBJ2-7 TRBV28 ASRSTSGSYEQY
NA TRBJ1-6 TRBV9 ASSATGIRSPLH
NA TRBJ2-1 TRBV14 ASSQDLGQGAYNEQF
NA TRBJ1-5 TRBV15 ATSRDKGLNQPQH
NA TRBJ2-2 TRBV7-2 ASSFGPTRITGELF
many TRBJ2-2 TRBV6-1 ASSPGERNTGELF
few TRBJ2-3 TRBV14 ASSVLASTQY
many TRBJ2-3 TRBV11-2 ASSASTSPDTQY
many TRBJ2-7 TRBV12-5 ASGLLRTAGYEQY
many TRBJ2-7 TRBV28 ASSSGWDEQY
many TRBJ1-2 TRBV28 ASSRGPQANYGYT
NA TRBJ1-5 TRBV19 ASSISFNSNQPQH